Shown below are 28 T cell receptor beta chains from a single sample sequenced in a study of T cells in localized non-small cell lung cancer. Here immunoSEQ multiplex PCR was the method, and the copy in TCRdb shows in-frame clones only, minus some. The sample lists around 26,000 clones, about 91% occurring once. The sequencing used peripheral blood mononuclear cells, collected before any cancer treatment. The receptors were sampled from a woman aged 35-75 years with stage III lung adenocarcinoma.

The chain links TRBV7-9 to TRBJ2-6; weak D call: TRBD2 (6 bases). This CDR3 is built from 16 residues. Trimming removed 4 bases at V and 2 bases at J, with 12 bases between. Per the germline V gene, CDR1 is SEHNR and CDR2 is FQNEAQ (reference sequence). CDR3 sequence (DNA): TGTGCCAGCAGCTCGGGGGTTGGGGCTGGGGCCAACGTCCTGACTTTC. It translates to CASSSGVGAGANVLTF.

V and J are TRBV7-9 and TRBJ1-6, with TRBD1 identical over 10 bases. The germline CDR1 and CDR2 sequences are SEHNR and FQNEAQ (reference sequence). There are 16 residues in the CDR3. The V segment lost 1 base and the J segment 9 bases; nucleotides outside the gene matches: 6. CDR3 loop: CASSLERGQGTSPLHF. In DNA form, the CDR3 reads TGTGCCAGCAGCTTAGAACGGGGACAGGGGACTTCACCCCTCCACTTT. Drawing the rest from reference TRBV7-9 and TRBJ1-6, the complete variable domain is DTGVSQNPRHKITKRGQNVTFRCDPISEHNRLYWYRQTLGQGPEFLTYFQNEAQLEKSRLLSDRFSAERPKGSFSTLEIQRTEQGDSAMYLCASSLERGQGTSPLHFGNGTRLTVT.

CDR3 in DNA: TGCGCCAGCAGCCCCCGACTAGGGGAATACGAGCAGTACTTC. Residues: CASSPRLGEYEQYF. The chain couples TRBV4-3 to TRBJ2-7, with D maybe TRBD2 (6 bases). The CDR3 extends over 14 amino acids. Trimming stripped 4 bases from V and 4 bases from J, with 14 bases between. Germline CDR1 is LGHNA and CDR2 is YSLEER.

V and J are TRBV1 and TRBJ2-3. TRBV1 is a known pseudogene. There are 14 residues in the CDR3. The CDR3 sequence: CTRGKFSSTDTQYF. CDR3 DNA sequence: TGCACCAGAGGAAAGTTTTCTAGCACAGATACGCAGTATTTT.

The rearrangement links TRBV6-5 to TRBJ2-7; D perhaps matches TRBD2 (7 bases). Trimming took off 5 bases at V and 6 bases at J, with 20 bases between the two ends. The germline V gene has CDR1 MNHEY and CDR2 SVGAGI. The CDR3 is made up of 15 amino acids. The chain's CDR3 is CASSPVRGGVVEQYF. For the CDR3, the DNA is TGTGCCAGCAGTCCGGTGAGAGGGGGGGTGGTCGAGCAGTACTTC.

In DNA, the CDR3 is TGTGCCAGCAGCCCCATCCCGACAGGAAACACTGAAGCTTTCTTT. It specifies CASSPIPTGNTEAFF. The chain links TRBV27 to TRBJ1-1; TRBD1 might be the D (6 bases). This CDR3 contains 15 residues. CDR1 and CDR2 (germline): MNHEY, SMNVEV (reference sequence). V gave up 6 bases and J gave up 2 bases, with 16 bases separating them.

The chain has TRBV4-3 and TRBJ2-6; D possibly corresponds to TRBD2 (6 bases). V lost 0 bases to trimming and J lost 1 base, with 13 bases between them. This CDR3 contains 18 residues. Per the germline V gene, CDR1 is LGHNA and CDR2 is YSLEER. The CDR3 is CASSQEEGWWSGANVLTF. For the CDR3, the DNA is TGCGCCAGCAGCCAAGAGGAGGGTTGGTGGTCTGGGGCCAACGTCCTGACTTTC.

The chain has TRBV6-1 and TRBJ1-1; a possible D gene is TRBD1 (6 bases). The CDR3 sequence is 15 residues long. Germline V gene sequence: CDR1 MNHNS, CDR2 SASEGT. V dropped 0 bases and J dropped 2 bases, with 10 bases sitting between them. The CDR3 nucleotides are TGTGCCAGCAGTGAAGCGGGGGGGCTTAACACTGAAGCTTTCTTT. Its translation is CASSEAGGLNTEAFF.

This clone came up once. This chain uses TRBV7-9 with TRBJ2-2; D tentatively fits TRBD1 or TRBD2 (5 bases each). Germline V gene sequence: CDR1 SEHNR, CDR2 FQNEAQ (reference sequence). Trimming removed 5 bases at V and 6 bases at J, with 19 bases between. This CDR3 comprises 16 residues. The CDR3 here is CASSPEGPRGSGELFF. The CDR3 DNA sequence: TGTGCCAGCAGCCCAGAAGGGCCACGGGGCTCCGGGGAGCTGTTTTTT. Drawing the rest from reference TRBV7-9 and TRBJ2-2, the complete variable domain is DTGVSQNPRHKITKRGQNVTFRCDPISEHNRLYWYRQTLGQGPEFLTYFQNEAQLEKSRLLSDRFSAERPKGSFSTLEIQRTEQGDSAMYLCASSPEGPRGSGELFFGEGSRLTVL.

This clone is a singleton in its sample. V is TRBV10-1 and J is TRBJ2-1, with TRBD2 identical over 7 bases. This CDR3 contains 19 residues. The trim removed 0 bases at V and 0 bases at J, leaving 11 bases unmatched. Germline V lookup: CDR1 WNHNN, CDR2 SYGVQD (reference sequence). Written as DNA, the CDR3 is TGCGCCAGCAGTGAGTCGAGGGCCGCGGGAGTGGTCTCCTACAATGAGCAGTTCTTC. It encodes CASSESRAAGVVSYNEQFF.

This chain uses TRBV5-4 with TRBJ1-6; 9 positions match TRBD1. Germline CDR1 and CDR2: SGHNT and YYREEE (reference sequence). The V gene end was trimmed by 4 bases and the J gene end by 10 bases; junction bases not matched to a gene: 12. The CDR3 spans 16 residues. CDR3 nucleotide sequence: TGTGCCAGCAGCCCCTCGGGACAGGGAACCGGGTCACCCCTCCACTTT. This encodes CASSPSGQGTGSPLHF.

With respect to this clone: This same CDR3 is encoded by further DNA sequences in the sample. The rearrangement uses TRBV5-6 and TRBJ2-5; no clear D. From germline, CDR1 is SGHDT and CDR2 YYEEEE. V lost 1 base and J 5 bases, leaving 3 bases between the germline ends. The CDR3 sequence is 11 residues long. CDR3 amino acids: CASSLRETQYF. Written as DNA, the CDR3 is TGTGCCAGCAGCTTGAGGGAGACCCAGTACTTC.

This clone has just a few counts. The gene calls are TRBV6-5 and TRBJ1-1, with D possibly matching TRBD1 (5 bases). Germline V gene sequence: CDR1 MNHEY, CDR2 SVGAGI. The V end lost 1 base, the J end lost 7 bases, and 7 bases lay between the germline ends. The CDR3 runs 12 residues. The CDR3 region is CASSYLRGEAFF. The CDR3 nucleotides are TGTGCCAGCAGTTACTTAAGGGGTGAAGCTTTCTTT.

The CDR3 DNA sequence: TGTGCCAGTAGCCTACAGGCCCCTCAAAGCTCCTATAATTCACCCCTCCACTTT. As protein: CASSLQAPQSSYNSPLHF. V usage is TRBV19 and J usage is TRBJ1-6, with D tentatively TRBD1 (5 bases). This CDR3 comprises 18 residues. CDR1 and CDR2 from the germline V gene are LNHDA and SQIVND (reference sequence). V gave up 6 bases and J gave up 0 bases, with 18 bases separating them.

The CDR3 sequence is CASSYPGTNEQFF. The CDR3 DNA follows: TGTGCCAGCAGTTACCCAGGGACCAATGAGCAGTTCTTC. The chain links TRBV6-5 to TRBJ2-1, with D perhaps given as TRBD1 or TRBD2 (5 bases each). Germline lookup yields CDR1 MNHEY and CDR2 SVGAGI. CDR3 length equals 13 residues. Trimming took 2 bases from V and 6 from J, leaving 8 bases between them.

V usage is TRBV28 and J usage is TRBJ1-2, with 7 bases aligning to TRBD1. CDR3 length: 12 residues. J gave up 4 bases and V 5 bases, and 1 base lay outside the gene matches. Germline lookup yields CDR1 MDHEN and CDR2 SYDVKM. The CDR3: CASSGQVYGYTF. In nucleotides, the CDR3 is TGTGCCAGCAGTGGACAGGTCTATGGCTACACCTTC.

The rearrangement links TRBV14 to TRBJ2-7; D remains ambiguous. Germline lookup yields CDR1 SGHDN and CDR2 FVKESK. Deletions cut 1 base from V and 0 bases from J, with 10 bases between. The CDR3 runs 15 residues. The chain's CDR3 is CASSQGPLNSYEQYF. For the CDR3, the DNA is TGTGCCAGCAGCCAAGGACCCCTGAACTCCTACGAGCAGTACTTC.

This chain connects TRBV19 to TRBJ2-1; 9 nucleotides match TRBD1. This CDR3 region has 13 residues. Per the germline V gene, CDR1 is LNHDA and CDR2 is SQIVND (reference sequence). Germline trimming cut 10 bases from V and 3 bases from J; bases unmatched to any gene: 4. The CDR3 bases are TGTGCCACCTGGGACAGGGTCTACAATGAGCAGTTCTTC. Translated: CATWDRVYNEQFF.

CDR3 sequence: CASKRTGDVTGELFF. The CDR3 DNA sequence: TGTGCCAGCAAAAGGACAGGCGACGTCACCGGGGAGCTGTTTTTT. The chain employs TRBV7-6 and TRBJ2-2, with TRBD1 matching over 7 bases. Germline assignment: CDR1 SGHVS and CDR2 FNYEAQ. J gave up 4 bases and V 7 bases, and 9 bases lay outside the gene matches. CDR3 length: 15 amino acids.

The chain is built from TRBV28 and TRBJ2-1; D not certain. Trimming took off 6 bases at V and 2 bases at J, with 8 bases between the two ends. Germline lookup yields CDR1 MDHEN and CDR2 SYDVKM. The CDR3 covers 13 residues. The DNA for the CDR3 is TGTGCCAGCAGGAGGTCCGCCTACAATGAGCAGTTCTTC. It yields the protein CASRRSAYNEQFF.

The chain couples TRBV6-5 to TRBJ2-2, with TRBD2 matching 7 bases. Germline V gene data show CDR1 as MNHEY and CDR2 as SVGAGI. CDR3 length: 15 amino acids. The chain's CDR3 is CAAAGGTTGTGELFF. In nucleotides, the CDR3 is TGTGCTGCAGCAGGTGGGACTACTGGTACCGGGGAGCTGTTTTTT.

The rearrangement uses TRBV29-1 and TRBJ1-1; no clear D gene. Looked up from germline, CDR1 is SQVTM and CDR2 is ANQGSEA. Trimming cost V 1 base and J 4 bases, with 13 bases left between them. The CDR3 is 14 amino acids. The CDR3 DNA reads as TGCAGCGTTGAAGGACTGTGGGGAGGCACTGAAGCTTTCTTT. It yields the protein CSVEGLWGGTEAFF.

The V gene is TRBV25-1, the J gene TRBJ2-6; D is unresolved. Per the germline V gene, CDR1 is MGHDK and CDR2 is SYGVNS. The CDR3 consists of 14 residues. Trimming pared 6 bases from V and 2 bases from J, leaving 8 bases between. CDR3 in amino acids: CASSTEAGANVLTF. For the CDR3, the DNA is TGTGCCAGCAGCACAGAGGCTGGGGCCAACGTCCTGACTTTC.

This clone occurred once. Other nucleotide sequences in the sample specify the same CDR3. The chain recombines TRBV25-1 with TRBJ1-5; 8 bases agree with TRBD1. Trimming cost V 6 bases and J 6 bases; bases outside gene matches: 4. CDR3 length: 13 residues. Germline CDR1 MGHDK, CDR2 SYGVNS. The CDR3 DNA reads TGTGCCAGCAGCCAGGGGGCAGGTCAGCCCCAGCATTTT. Amino acids: CASSQGAGQPQHF. Drawing the rest from reference TRBV25-1 and TRBJ1-5, the complete variable domain is EADIYQTPRYLVIGTGKKITLECSQTMGHDKMYWYQQDPGMELHLIHYSYGVNSTEKGDLSSESTVSRIRTEHFPLTLESARPSHTSQYLCASSQGAGQPQHFGDGTRLSIL.

The chain is built from TRBV6-1 and TRBJ2-5, with D maybe TRBD1 (6 bases). CDR1 is MNHNS and CDR2 is SASEGT in the germline V gene. CDR3 length equals 12 residues. Trimming took 7 bases from V and 4 from J, leaving 10 bases between them. The CDR3 DNA reads TGTGCCAGCAATACAGGGAGAGAGACCCAGTACTTC. Its translation: CASNTGRETQYF.

The chain couples TRBV7-2 to TRBJ1-5; no definite D call. Trimming pared 5 bases from V and 3 bases from J, leaving 14 bases between. This CDR3 contains 15 residues. CDR1 is SGHTA, CDR2 FQGNSA, per germline. CDR3 in amino acids: CASSPTVYPNQPQHF. The CDR3 region has the DNA TGTGCCAGCAGCCCCACGGTCTATCCCAATCAGCCCCAGCATTTT.

The V and J genes are TRBV29-1 and TRBJ2-2; TRBD1 matches at 8 bases. J gave up 5 bases and V 6 bases, and 17 bases lay outside the gene matches. The CDR3 runs to 17 residues. Germline CDR1 and CDR2: SQVTM and ANQGSEA. The CDR3 here is CSVLGQGLGGRTGELFF. The CDR3 DNA reads TGCAGCGTGCTAGGACAGGGTTTAGGGGGTCGAACCGGGGAGCTGTTTTTT.

The chain combines TRBV28 with TRBJ1-5; 7 nucleotides agree with TRBD1. The ends lost 2 bases at V and 7 bases at J; junction bases unmatched: 11. Germline loops: CDR1 MDHEN, CDR2 SYDVKM. There are 16 residues in the CDR3. Written as DNA, the CDR3 is TGTGCCAGCAGTTTAAATCCGAGACAGGGAGACCAGCCCCAGCATTTT. Translating gives CASSLNPRQGDQPQHF.